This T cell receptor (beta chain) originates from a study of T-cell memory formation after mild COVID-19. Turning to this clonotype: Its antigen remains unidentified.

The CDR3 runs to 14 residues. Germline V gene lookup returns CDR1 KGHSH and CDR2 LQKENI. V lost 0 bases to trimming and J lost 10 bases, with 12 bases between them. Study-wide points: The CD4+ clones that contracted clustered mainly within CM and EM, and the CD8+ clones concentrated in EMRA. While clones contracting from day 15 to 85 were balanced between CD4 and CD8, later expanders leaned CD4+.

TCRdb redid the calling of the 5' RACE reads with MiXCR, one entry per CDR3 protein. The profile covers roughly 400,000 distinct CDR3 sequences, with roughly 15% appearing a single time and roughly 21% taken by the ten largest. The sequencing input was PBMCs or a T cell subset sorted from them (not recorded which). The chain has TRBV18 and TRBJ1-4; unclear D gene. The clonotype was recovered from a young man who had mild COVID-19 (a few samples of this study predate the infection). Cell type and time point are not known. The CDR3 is CASSPPSRIGKLFF. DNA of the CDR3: TGTGCCAGCTCACCACCGAGTAGGATTGGAAAACTGTTTTTT. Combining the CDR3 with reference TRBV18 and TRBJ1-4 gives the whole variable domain NAGVMQNPRHLVRRRGQEARLRCSPMKGHSHVYWYRQLPEEGLKFMVYLQKENIIDESGMPKERFSAEFPKEGPSILRIQQVVRGDSAAYFCASSPPSRIGKLFFGSGTQLSVL.